This paragraph covers one TCR beta chain sequence. The data originate from a study of blood T cell repertoires in COVID-19. Measured with immunoSEQ multiplex PCR; TCRdb has only the in-frame clones, and not every one. The sample has around 130,000 clones, around 83% seen once. The sample was peripheral blood. This clonotype was sampled from a woman aged 50 to 60 with acute or convalescent COVID-19.

The CDR3 reads CASSLLQGNSGSEQYF. Here the CDR3 DNA reads TGTGCCAGCAGCTTATTACAGGGAAATTCTGGTTCCGAGCAGTACTTC. The V call is TRBV11-2, the J call TRBJ2-7; D may be TRBD1 (6 bases). From germline, CDR1 is SGHAT and CDR2 FQNNGV. Trimming took 2 bases from V and 6 from J, leaving 20 bases between them. The CDR3 is made up of 16 amino acids. The full variable domain, its missing parts supplied by reference TRBV11-2 and TRBJ2-7, is EAGVAQSPRYKIIEKRQSVAFWCNPISGHATLYWYQQILGQGPKLLIQFQNNGVVDDSQLPKDRFSAERLKGVDSTLKIQPAKLEDSAVYLCASSLLQGNSGSEQYFGPGTRLTVT.